The 2 T cell receptor beta chains listed next were all sequenced from one sample in a study of CD8+ T cells in alopecia areata. Described treatment: oral pan-JAK inhibitor, 5-10 mg twice daily. After isolation, RNA underwent reverse transcription to generate cDNA as the sequencing template. TCRdb keeps only in-frame clones here, not all; method: immunoSEQ multiplex PCR. The sample carries 150,000 to 200,000 clones, roughly 60% recorded once. Sequencing was performed on CD4+ T cells sorted from blood, taken at week 24, from a patient treated with tofacitinib. Receptor source: a human donor with alopecia areata.

The rearrangement joins TRBV7-2 to TRBJ1-2; D remains ambiguous. V gave up 1 base and J gave up 7 bases, with 4 bases separating them. Germline CDR1 SGHTA, CDR2 FQGNSA. The CDR3 contains 11 residues. The CDR3 DNA reads as TGTGCCAGCAGCTTAGTACCTGGCTACACCTTC. It is translated as CASSLVPGYTF.

The J gene is TRBJ1-3, the V gene TRBV30, with 7 bases aligning to TRBD1. J was trimmed by 0 bases and V by 5 bases; bases with no gene match: 4. CDR1 is GTSNPN and CDR2 is SVGIG in the germline V gene (reference sequence). The CDR3 sequence is 14 residues long. CDR3 sequence (DNA): TGTGCCTGGGACGACAGGGCCTCTGGAAACACCATATATTTT. Its translation: CAWDDRASGNTIYF. Full variable domain (outside the CDR3, taken from reference TRBV30 and TRBJ1-3): SQTIHQWPATLVQPVGSPLSLECTVEGTSNPNLYWYRQAAGRGLQLLFYSVGIGQISSEVPQNLSASRPQDRQFILSSKKLLLSDSGFYLCAWDDRASGNTIYFGEGSWLTVV.